This TCR beta chain was obtained from a study of OX40 agonist ivuxolimab in advanced cancers. Study-wide results and caveats: Expanded clones were, on average, more numerous among CD8+ T cells than CD4+.

In the case of this clone: The antigen is unknown.

Sequenced by immunoSEQ multiplex PCR; TCRdb stores in-frame clones only, minus some. Among more than 10,000 clones listed, approximately 80% were seen once. This TCR derives from an adult with an advanced solid tumor such as melanoma, head and neck, liver or kidney cancer. The source was CD4+ or CD8+ T cells sorted from blood, collected in a trial of the OX40 agonist ivuxolimab.

The CDR3 DNA reads as TGTGCCAGCAGCTCGAAAGCAACAGGGAGTAACTATGGCTACACCTTC. Translation: CASSSKATGSNYGYTF. The chain links TRBV5-5 to TRBJ1-2; weak D call: TRBD1 (6 bases). V lost 3 bases and J 1 base, leaving 16 bases between the germline ends. Looked up from germline, CDR1 is SGHKS and CDR2 is YYEKEE (reference sequence). The CDR3 has 16 amino acids.